These T cell receptor beta chains were read from a single sample in a study of vaccination and CD4 T cells after COVID-19. These receptors are not linked to any known antigen. TCRdb fed the PCR reads into MiXCR, producing one record per CDR3 protein. Of about 14,000 distinct CDR3 sequences in the sample, less than 65% were seen once. Source: CD4+ T cells from blood, cultured in vitro, taken before SARS-CoV-2 vaccination. Receptor source: a human donor who had recovered from COVID-19. Both conserved end residues are part of each CDR3. The D gene is left open where the match is weak. Some rows have no size entry. The others give once, few or many, or a class for an expanded clone.

>TRBV6-1|TRBD1|TRBJ1-2|few|14
TGTGCCAGCAGCCAAGGACAGGGCGGGTTTGGGTACACCTTC
CASSQGQGGFGYTF
>TRBV27|-|TRBJ1-5|-|15
TGTGCCACCGCCTCCACCTACAGGGATCCTCAGCCCCAGCATTTT
CATASTYRDPQPQHF
>TRBV7-2|TRBD1|TRBJ2-2|few|16
TGTGCCAGCAGCTTTTCGGATAGGGGGCGCACCGGGGAGCTGTTTTTT
CASSFSDRGRTGELFF
>TRBV3-1|-|TRBJ1-2|-|15
TGTGCCAGCAGCCGCTCAGGGTCGAGTTCCTATGGCTACACCTTC
CASSRSGSSSYGYTF
>TRBV20-1|-|TRBJ1-2|few|12
TGCAGTGCTAGCTTGATGATTTATGGCTACACCTTC
CSASLMIYGYTF
>TRBV6-2/TRBV6-3|TRBD2|TRBJ2-1|-|16
TGTGCCAGCAGTCCCCGGACTAGCGGGAGGATCAATGAGCAGTTCTTC
CASSPRTSGRINEQFF
>TRBV7-9|TRBD1|TRBJ1-3|-|14
TGTGCCAGCAGCCCGACAGGGGGAGGAAACACCATATATTTT
CASSPTGGGNTIYF
>TRBV7-2|-|TRBJ2-2|-|13
TGTGCCAGCTCTCGGGGGGCCACCGGGGAGCTGTTTTTT
CASSRGATGELFF
>TRBV7-2|TRBD2|TRBJ2-5|-|15
TGTGCCAGCGACCCAGACCGGGGGGGCCAAGAGACCCAGTACTTC
CASDPDRGGQETQYF
>TRBV7-3|-|TRBJ2-7|-|12
TGTGCCAGCAGCTCCGACGGCTACGAGCAGTACTTC
CASSSDGYEQYF
>TRBV6-5|TRBD1|TRBJ1-2|few|17
TGTGCCAGCAGTTACTCGGGACAGAGGGGTTTTTTGTATGGCTACACCTTC
CASSYSGQRGFLYGYTF
>TRBV18|TRBD1|TRBJ1-5|once|14
TGTGCCAGCCCACAGGACAGGGGAAATCAGCCCCAGCATTTT
CASPQDRGNQPQHF
>TRBV7-9|-|TRBJ1-2|few|14
TGTGCCAGCAGCTTAGCGGCCGGAACCTATGGCTACACCTTC
CASSLAAGTYGYTF
>TRBV20-1|-|TRBJ2-7|-|15
TGCAGTGCTCGAGCCACCGGTCCTAGCGTTTACGAGCAGTACTTC
CSARATGPSVYEQYF
>TRBV15|TRBD1|TRBJ1-4|-|13
TGTGCCACACAGGGGGGACTTAATGAAAAACTGTTTTTT
CATQGGLNEKLFF
>TRBV7-2|TRBD1|TRBJ1-2|-|13
TGTGCCAGCAGCTTTCAGGGGGTCGATGGCTACACCTTC
CASSFQGVDGYTF
>TRBV7-8|TRBD1|TRBJ1-5|medium-sized|14
TGTGCCAGCAGCTACGACAGGGTTGGTCAGCCCCAGCATTTT
CASSYDRVGQPQHF
>TRBV10-3|-|TRBJ1-2|few|13
TGTGCCATCACCAACTCCCCGAACTATGGCTACACCTTC
CAITNSPNYGYTF
>TRBV6-2/TRBV6-3|-|TRBJ1-1|few|14
TGTGCCAGCGGGGATCAGGGGTTGGTCACTGAAGCTTTCTTT
CASGDQGLVTEAFF
>TRBV10-3|-|TRBJ1-2|-|13
TGTGCCATCACGTCCAACCCGAACTATGGCTACACCTTC
CAITSNPNYGYTF
>TRBV6-5|TRBD2|TRBJ2-2|-|14
TGTGCCAGCAGTTTACAGCGGGGAACCGGGGAGCTGTTTTTT
CASSLQRGTGELFF
>TRBV20-1|-|TRBJ1-5|few|14
TGCAGTGCTAACCCCCACAGGGGCAATCAGCCCCAGCATTTT
CSANPHRGNQPQHF
>TRBV29-1|TRBD1|TRBJ1-1|-|13
TGCAGCGCCGGACAGGGGCAGAACACTGAAGCTTTCTTT
CSAGQGQNTEAFF
>TRBV3-1|TRBD1|TRBJ2-5|-|16
TGTGCCAGCAGCCTCTCAGGGGGCGGGAAACAAGAGACCCAGTACTTC
CASSLSGGGKQETQYF
>TRBV20-1|-|TRBJ1-5|-|13
TGCAGTGTTCGGAGACCGGGCAATCAGCCCCAGCATTTT
CSVRRPGNQPQHF
>TRBV30|-|TRBJ1-2|-|14
TGTGCCTGGAGTCCAGGCAGGGATGGGGCTGGCTACACCTTC
CAWSPGRDGAGYTF
>TRBV6-1|TRBD1|TRBJ1-6|few|13
TGTGCCAGCAGGCCGGGGACAGGCACACCCCTCCACTTT
CASRPGTGTPLHF
>TRBV6-2/TRBV6-3|TRBD2|TRBJ2-7|-|14
TGTGCCAGCAGCCGGACTAGCGGGAGTTCCGAGCAGTACTTC
CASSRTSGSSEQYF